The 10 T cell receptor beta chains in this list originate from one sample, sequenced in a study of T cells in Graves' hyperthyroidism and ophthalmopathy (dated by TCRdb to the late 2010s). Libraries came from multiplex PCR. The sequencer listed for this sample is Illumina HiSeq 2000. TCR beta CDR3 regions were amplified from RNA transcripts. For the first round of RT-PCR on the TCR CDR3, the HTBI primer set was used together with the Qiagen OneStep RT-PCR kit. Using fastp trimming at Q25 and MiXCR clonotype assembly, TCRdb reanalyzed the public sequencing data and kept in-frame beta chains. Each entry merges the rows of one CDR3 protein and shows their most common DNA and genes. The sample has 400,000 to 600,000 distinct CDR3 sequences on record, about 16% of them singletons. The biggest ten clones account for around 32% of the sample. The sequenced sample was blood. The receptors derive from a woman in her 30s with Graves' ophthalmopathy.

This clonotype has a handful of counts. Here the CDR3 DNA reads TGTGCCAGCAGTTACTCAGCGGGCCTTAGCACAGATACGCAGTATTTT. It translates to CASSYSAGLSTDTQYF. This chain links TRBV6-2 or TRBV6-3 with TRBJ2-3, with a possible D match to TRBD2 (6 bases). V lost 0 bases and J 0 bases, leaving 10 bases between the germline ends. The CDR3 sequence is 16 residues long. The germline gives CDR1 MNHEY, CDR2 SVGEGT.

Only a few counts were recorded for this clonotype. CDR3 sequence reads: CASSPWLNTEAFF. The CDR3, as DNA: TGTGCCAGCAGTCCCTGGTTGAACACTGAAGCTTTCTTT. The chain joins TRBV27 to TRBJ1-1; D unresolved. This CDR3 contains 13 residues. V was shortened by 5 bases and J by 0 bases, with 7 bases between the two germline ends. Germline CDR1 reads MNHEY; CDR2 reads SMNVEV (reference sequence).

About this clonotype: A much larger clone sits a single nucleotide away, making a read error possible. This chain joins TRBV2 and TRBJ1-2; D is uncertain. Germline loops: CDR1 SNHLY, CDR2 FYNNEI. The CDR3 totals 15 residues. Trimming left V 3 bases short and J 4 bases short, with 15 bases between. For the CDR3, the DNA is TGTGCCAGCAGTGATGTGCGGGAAGCGGCCTATGGCTACACCTTC. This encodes CASSDVREAAYGYTF.

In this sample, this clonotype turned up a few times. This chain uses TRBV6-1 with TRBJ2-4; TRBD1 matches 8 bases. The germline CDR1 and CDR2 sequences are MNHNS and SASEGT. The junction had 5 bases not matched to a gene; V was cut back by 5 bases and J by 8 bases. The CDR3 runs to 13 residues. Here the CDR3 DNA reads TGTGCCAGCAGTATGGACAGGGTGCACATTCAGTACTTC. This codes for CASSMDRVHIQYF.

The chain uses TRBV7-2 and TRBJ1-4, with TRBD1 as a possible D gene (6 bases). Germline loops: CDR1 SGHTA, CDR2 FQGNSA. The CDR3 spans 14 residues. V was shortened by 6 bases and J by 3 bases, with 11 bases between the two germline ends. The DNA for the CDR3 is TGTGCCAGCAGGAAGGGGGGTTCTAATGAAAAACTGTTTTTT. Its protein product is CASRKGGSNEKLFF.

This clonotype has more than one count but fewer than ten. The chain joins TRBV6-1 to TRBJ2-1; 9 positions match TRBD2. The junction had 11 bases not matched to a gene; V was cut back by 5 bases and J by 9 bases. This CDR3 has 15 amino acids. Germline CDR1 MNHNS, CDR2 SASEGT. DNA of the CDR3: TGTGCCAGCAGTTCACATAGCGGGAGTGACTTTGAGCAGTTCTTC. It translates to CASSSHSGSDFEQFF.

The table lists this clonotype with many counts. CDR3 DNA: TGTGCCAGCTCACCACTCACGGGCTTCATGAACACTGAAGCTTTCTTT. Its protein product is CASSPLTGFMNTEAFF. The rearrangement joins TRBV18 to TRBJ1-1; D unresolved. The germline V gene encodes CDR1 KGHSH and CDR2 LQKENI. The CDR3 loop spans 16 amino acids. Trimming removed 1 base at V and 0 bases at J, with 12 bases between.

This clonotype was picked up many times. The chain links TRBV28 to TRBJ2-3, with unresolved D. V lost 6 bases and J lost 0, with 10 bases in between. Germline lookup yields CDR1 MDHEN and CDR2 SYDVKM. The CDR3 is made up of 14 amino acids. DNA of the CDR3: TGTGCCAGCAGCTTGGGCAGAAGCACAGATACGCAGTATTTT. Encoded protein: CASSLGRSTDTQYF.

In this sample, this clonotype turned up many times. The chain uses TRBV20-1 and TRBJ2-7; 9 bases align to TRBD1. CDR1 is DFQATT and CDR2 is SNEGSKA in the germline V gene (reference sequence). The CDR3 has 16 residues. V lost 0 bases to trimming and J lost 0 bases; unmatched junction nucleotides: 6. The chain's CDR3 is CSARDRGQGGSYEQYF. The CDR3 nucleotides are TGCAGTGCTAGAGACAGGGGACAGGGCGGCTCCTACGAGCAGTACTTC.

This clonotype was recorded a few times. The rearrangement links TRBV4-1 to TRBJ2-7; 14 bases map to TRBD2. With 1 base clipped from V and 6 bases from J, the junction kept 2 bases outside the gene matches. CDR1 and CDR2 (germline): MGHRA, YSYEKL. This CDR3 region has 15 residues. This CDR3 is CASSQGTSGRLEQYF. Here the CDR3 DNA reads TGCGCCAGCAGCCAAGGGACTAGCGGGAGGCTCGAGCAGTACTTC.